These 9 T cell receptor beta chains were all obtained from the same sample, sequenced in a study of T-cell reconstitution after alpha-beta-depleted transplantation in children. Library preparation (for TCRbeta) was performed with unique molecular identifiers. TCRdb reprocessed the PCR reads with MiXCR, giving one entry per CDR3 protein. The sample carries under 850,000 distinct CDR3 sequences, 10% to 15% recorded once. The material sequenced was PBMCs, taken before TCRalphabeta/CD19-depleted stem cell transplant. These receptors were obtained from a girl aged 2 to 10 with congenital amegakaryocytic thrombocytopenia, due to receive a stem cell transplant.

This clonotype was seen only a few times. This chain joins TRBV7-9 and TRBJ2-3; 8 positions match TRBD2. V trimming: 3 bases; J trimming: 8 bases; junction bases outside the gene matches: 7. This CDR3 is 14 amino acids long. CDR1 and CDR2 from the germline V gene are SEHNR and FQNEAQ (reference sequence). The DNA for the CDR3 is TGTGCCAGCAGCTTCGTAAGCGGGAGTAGTACGCAGTATTTT. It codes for CASSFVSGSSTQYF.

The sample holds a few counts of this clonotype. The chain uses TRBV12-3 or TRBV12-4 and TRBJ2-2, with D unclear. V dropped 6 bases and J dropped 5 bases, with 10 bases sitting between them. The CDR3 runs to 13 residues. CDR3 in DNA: TGTGCCAGCAGCCAACAAGCAACCGGGGAGCTGTTTTTT. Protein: CASSQQATGELFF.

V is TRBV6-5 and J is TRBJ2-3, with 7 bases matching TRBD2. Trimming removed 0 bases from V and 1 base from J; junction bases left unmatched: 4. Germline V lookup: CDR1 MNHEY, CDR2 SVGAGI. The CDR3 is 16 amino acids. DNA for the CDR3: TGTGCCAGCAGTTACTCGGGCGGGAGTGGCACAGATACGCAGTATTTT. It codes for CASSYSGGSGTDTQYF.

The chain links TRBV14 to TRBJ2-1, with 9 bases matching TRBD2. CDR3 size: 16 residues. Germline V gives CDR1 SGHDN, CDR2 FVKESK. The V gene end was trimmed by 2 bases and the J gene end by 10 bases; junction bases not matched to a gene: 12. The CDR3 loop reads CASSQTQGLARLEQFF. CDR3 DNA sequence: TGTGCCAGCAGCCAAACCCAGGGACTAGCCCGATTAGAGCAGTTCTTC. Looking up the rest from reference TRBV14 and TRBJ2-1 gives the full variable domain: EAGVTQFPSHSVIEKGQTVTLRCDPISGHDNLYWYRRVMGKEIKFLLHFVKESKQDESGMPNNRFLAERTGGTYSTLKVQPAELEDSGVYFCASSQTQGLARLEQFFGPGTRLTVL.

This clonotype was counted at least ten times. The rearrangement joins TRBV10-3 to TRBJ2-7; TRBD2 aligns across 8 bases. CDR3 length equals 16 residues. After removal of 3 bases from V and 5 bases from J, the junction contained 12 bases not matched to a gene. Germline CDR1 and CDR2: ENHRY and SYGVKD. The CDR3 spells CAISDPRGESVNEQYF. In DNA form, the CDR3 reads TGTGCCATCAGTGACCCGCGGGGGGAAAGCGTCAACGAGCAGTACTTC.

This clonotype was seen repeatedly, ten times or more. CDR3 amino acids: CSAGLGNTIYF. CDR3 nucleotides: TGCAGTGCGGGTCTGGGAAACACCATATATTTT. The chain uses TRBV20-1 and TRBJ1-3; D is unclear. The CDR3 loop spans 11 amino acids. Germline CDR1 is DFQATT and CDR2 is SNEGSKA (reference sequence). The germline V and J ends were trimmed by 6 bases and 4 bases, with 7 bases remaining between them.

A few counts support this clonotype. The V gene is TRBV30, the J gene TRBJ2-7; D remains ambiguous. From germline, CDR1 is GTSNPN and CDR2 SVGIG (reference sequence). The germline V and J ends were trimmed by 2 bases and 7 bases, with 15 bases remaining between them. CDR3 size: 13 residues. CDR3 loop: CAWSHWAGWEQYF. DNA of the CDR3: TGTGCCTGGAGTCATTGGGCAGGTTGGGAGCAGTACTTC.

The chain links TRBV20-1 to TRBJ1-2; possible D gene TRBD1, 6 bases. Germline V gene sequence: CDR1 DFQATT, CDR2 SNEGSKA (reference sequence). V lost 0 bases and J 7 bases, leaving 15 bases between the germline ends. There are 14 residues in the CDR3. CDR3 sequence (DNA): TGCAGTGCTAGAGATCTCGCCTCCAGGGGTGGCTACACCTTC. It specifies CSARDLASRGGYTF.

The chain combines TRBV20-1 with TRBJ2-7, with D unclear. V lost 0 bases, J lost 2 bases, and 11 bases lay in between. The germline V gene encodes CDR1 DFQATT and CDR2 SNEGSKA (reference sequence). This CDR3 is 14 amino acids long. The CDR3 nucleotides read TGCAGTGCTAGAGATCCGGCTTCCCCCTACGAGCAGTACTTC. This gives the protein CSARDPASPYEQYF.